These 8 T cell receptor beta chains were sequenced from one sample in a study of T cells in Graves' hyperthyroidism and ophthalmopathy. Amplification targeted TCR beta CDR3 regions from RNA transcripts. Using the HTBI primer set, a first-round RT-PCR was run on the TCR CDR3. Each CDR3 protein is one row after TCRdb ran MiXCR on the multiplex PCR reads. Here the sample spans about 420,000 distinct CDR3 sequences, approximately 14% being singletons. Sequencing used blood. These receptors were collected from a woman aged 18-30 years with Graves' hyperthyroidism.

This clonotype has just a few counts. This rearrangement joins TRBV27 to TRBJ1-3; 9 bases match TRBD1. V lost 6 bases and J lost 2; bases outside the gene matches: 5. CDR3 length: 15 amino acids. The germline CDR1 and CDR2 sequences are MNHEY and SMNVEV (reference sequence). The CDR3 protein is CASSQTGGTGNTIYF. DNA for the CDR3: TGTGCCAGCAGCCAAACAGGGGGCACTGGAAACACCATATATTTT.

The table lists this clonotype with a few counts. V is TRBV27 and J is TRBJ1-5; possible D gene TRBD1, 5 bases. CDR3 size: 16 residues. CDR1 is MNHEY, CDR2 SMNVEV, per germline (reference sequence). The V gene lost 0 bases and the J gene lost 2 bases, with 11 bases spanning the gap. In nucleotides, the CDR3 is TGTGCCAGCAGTTTATCGCAGGGTTCTGGCAATCAGCCCCAGCATTTT. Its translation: CASSLSQGSGNQPQHF.

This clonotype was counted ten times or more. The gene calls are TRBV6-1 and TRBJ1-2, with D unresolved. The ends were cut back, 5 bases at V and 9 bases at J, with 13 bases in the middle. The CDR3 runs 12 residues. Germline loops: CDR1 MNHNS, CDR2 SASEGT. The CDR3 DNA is TGTGCCAGCAGTTATCCTCCCTTTAGCTACACCTTC. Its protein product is CASSYPPFSYTF.

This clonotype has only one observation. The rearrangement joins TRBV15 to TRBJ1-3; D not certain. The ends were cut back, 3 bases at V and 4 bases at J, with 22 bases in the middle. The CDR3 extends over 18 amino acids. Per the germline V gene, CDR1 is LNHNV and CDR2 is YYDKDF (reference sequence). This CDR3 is CATSSPLGRAAQGNTIYF. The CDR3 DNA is TGTGCCACCAGCAGCCCCTTAGGTCGGGCGGCTCAAGGAAACACCATATATTTT.

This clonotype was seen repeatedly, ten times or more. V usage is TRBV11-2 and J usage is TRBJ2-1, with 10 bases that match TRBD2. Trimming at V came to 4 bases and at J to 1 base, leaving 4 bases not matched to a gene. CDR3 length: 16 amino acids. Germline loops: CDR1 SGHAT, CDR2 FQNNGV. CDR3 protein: CASSSSLAGSYNEQFF. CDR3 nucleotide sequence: TGTGCCAGCAGCTCATCACTAGCGGGATCCTACAATGAGCAGTTCTTC.

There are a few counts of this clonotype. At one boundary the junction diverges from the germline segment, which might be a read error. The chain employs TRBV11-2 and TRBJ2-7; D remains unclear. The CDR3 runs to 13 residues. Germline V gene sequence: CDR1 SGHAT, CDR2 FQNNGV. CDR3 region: CASGLVGFGEQYF. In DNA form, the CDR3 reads TGTGCCAGCGGCTTAGTCGGCTTCGGGGAGCAGTACTTC. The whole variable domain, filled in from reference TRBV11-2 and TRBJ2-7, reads EAGVAQSPRYKIIEKRQSVAFWCNPISGHATLYWYQQILGQGPKLLIQFQNNGVVDDSQLPKDRFSAERLKGVDSTLKIQPAKLEDSAVYLCASGLVGFGEQYFGPGTRLTVT.

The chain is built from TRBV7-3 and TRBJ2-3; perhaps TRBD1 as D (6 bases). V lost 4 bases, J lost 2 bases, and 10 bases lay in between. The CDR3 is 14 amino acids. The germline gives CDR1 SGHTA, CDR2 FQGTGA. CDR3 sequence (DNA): TGTGCCAGCAGCTGGGACACCAACACAGATACGCAGTATTTT. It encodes CASSWDTNTDTQYF.

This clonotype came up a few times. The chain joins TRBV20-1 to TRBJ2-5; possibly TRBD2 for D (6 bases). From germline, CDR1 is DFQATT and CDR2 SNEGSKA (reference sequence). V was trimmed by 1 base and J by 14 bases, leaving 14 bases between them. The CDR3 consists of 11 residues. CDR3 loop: CSARGGFGLYF. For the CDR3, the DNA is TGCAGTGCTAGAGGGGGATTCGGACTATACTTC.